One and the same sample provided the 12 T cell receptor beta chains below, sequenced in a study of shared clonotypes between healthy human individuals. Using immunoSEQ multiplex PCR, the repertoire was profiled, and TCRdb retains in-frame clones only, with some absent. The sample includes more than 400,000 clones, 96% of them seen just once. The sample was naive CD4+ T cells sorted from blood. Subset denoted: CD45RA+ positively selected. The receptors come from a woman in her twenties or thirties in good health.

The chain joins TRBV23-1 to TRBJ2-2, with TRBD2 identical over 10 bases. TRBV23-1 is designated an ORF whose function remains uncertain. Losses at the gene ends were 0 bases for V and 3 bases for J; bases not matched to a gene: 4. The CDR3 extends over 17 amino acids. The CDR3 nucleotides are TGCGCCAGCAGTCAATCAAGGCTAGCGGGAGACACCGGGGAGCTGTTTTTT. Residues: CASSQSRLAGDTGELFF.

The V gene is TRBV7-9, the J gene TRBJ2-7; 11 bases align to TRBD2. Germline V CDR1 and CDR2: SEHNR, FQNEAQ (reference sequence). The CDR3 covers 14 residues. Unmatched junction bases numbered 3, after V lost 4 bases and J lost 4 bases. CDR3 nucleotide sequence: TGTGCCAGCAGCTCTAGCGGGAGGATGTACGAGCAGTACTTC. It is translated as CASSSSGRMYEQYF.

The rearrangement uses TRBV28 and TRBJ2-1, with a possible D match to TRBD1 (5 bases). This CDR3 is built from 13 residues. Deletions cut 4 bases from V and 8 bases from J, with 12 bases between. Germline lookup yields CDR1 MDHEN and CDR2 SYDVKM. For the CDR3, the DNA is TGTGCCAGCAGTTCCCACCTCAGGGATGAGCAGTTCTTC. It yields the protein CASSSHLRDEQFF.

The chain joins TRBV5-6 to TRBJ1-2, with a tentative D call TRBD1 (5 bases). Germline CDR1 and CDR2: SGHDT and YYEEEE. This CDR3 region has 17 residues. V lost 1 base and J 8 bases, leaving 24 bases between the germline ends. The CDR3: CASSLSYQGKVPGGYTF. CDR3 bases: TGTGCCAGCAGCTTGTCTTATCAGGGAAAGGTCCCTGGGGGCTACACCTTC.

CDR3 bases: TGCGCCAGCAGCCAGCTACCGGGACAGTTTGATCTCAATGAGCAGTTCTTC. Encoded protein: CASSQLPGQFDLNEQFF. V and J are TRBV4-1 and TRBJ2-1; 7 bases line up with TRBD1. With 3 bases clipped from V and 6 bases from J, the junction kept 14 bases outside the gene matches. This CDR3 region has 17 residues. CDR1 is MGHRA and CDR2 is YSYEKL in the germline V gene.

The chain employs TRBV28 and TRBJ2-2, with 9 nucleotides matching TRBD2. V was pared by 8 bases and J by 2 bases, with 15 bases of the junction left unmatched. CDR3 length: 18 amino acids. The germline V gene has CDR1 MDHEN and CDR2 SYDVKM. The CDR3 here is CASFMFGAGGLNTGELFF. Here the CDR3 DNA reads TGTGCCAGCTTCATGTTCGGAGCGGGAGGCCTTAACACCGGGGAGCTGTTTTTT.

The chain employs TRBV30 and TRBJ1-3; no clear D gene. Germline V gene lookup returns CDR1 GTSNPN and CDR2 SVGIG (reference sequence). This CDR3 contains 14 residues. V gave up 1 base and J gave up 2 bases, with 9 bases separating them. The CDR3: CAWSARFPGNTIYF. The DNA for the CDR3 is TGTGCCTGGAGTGCCCGTTTCCCTGGAAACACCATATATTTT. The full variable domain, in which reference TRBV30 and TRBJ1-3 provide the parts outside the CDR3, is SQTIHQWPATLVQPVGSPLSLECTVEGTSNPNLYWYRQAAGRGLQLLFYSVGIGQISSEVPQNLSASRPQDRQFILSSKKLLLSDSGFYLCAWSARFPGNTIYFGEGSWLTVV.

The chain employs TRBV7-9 and TRBJ2-7; D tentatively fits TRBD1 or TRBD2 (6 bases each). Germline V lookup: CDR1 SEHNR, CDR2 FQNEAQ (reference sequence). The CDR3 runs 16 residues. With 5 bases removed from V and 4 bases from J, the gap between germline ends came to 21 bases. This CDR3 reads CASSPLRGEKIYEQYF. The CDR3 nucleotides read TGTGCCAGCAGCCCTCTGAGGGGGGAGAAAATTTACGAGCAGTACTTC.

V usage is TRBV6-4 and J usage is TRBJ2-1; TRBD2 matches at 9 bases. This CDR3 contains 16 residues. Trimming at V came to 0 bases and at J to 9 bases, leaving 9 bases not matched to a gene. Germline V gene sequence: CDR1 MRHNA, CDR2 SNTAGT. The DNA for the CDR3 is TGTGCCAGCAGTGACTCGGCCCATAGCGGGAGCGGTGAGCAGTTCTTC. Amino acid sequence: CASSDSAHSGSGEQFF.

The chain carries TRBV5-1 and TRBJ2-5; D call uncertain. The CDR3 sequence is 12 residues long. The ends were cut back, 8 bases at V and 2 bases at J, with 10 bases in the middle. CDR1 is SGHRS, CDR2 YFSETQ, per germline. The CDR3 nucleotides read TGCGCCAGTGCCGGCCTGCAAGAGACCCAGTACTTC. Translated: CASAGLQETQYF.

The V call is TRBV28, the J call TRBJ1-6, with TRBD1 matching 7 bases. Germline values: CDR1 MDHEN, CDR2 SYDVKM. V shed 6 bases, J shed 10 bases, and the junction held 12 bases outside the gene matches. This CDR3 has 15 amino acids. The CDR3 DNA reads TGTGCCAGCAGGCCAGTGGCTACAGGGGACTCACCCCTCCACTTT. It specifies CASRPVATGDSPLHF.

The chain combines TRBV19 with TRBJ1-2, with D unclear. The CDR3 extends over 13 amino acids. Trimming removed 2 bases from V and 3 bases from J, with 7 bases in between. CDR1 LNHDA and CDR2 SQIVND come from the germline V gene (reference sequence). The CDR3 coding sequence is TGTGCCAGTAGTATAACAGACCACTATGGCTACACCTTC. Translated: CASSITDHYGYTF.